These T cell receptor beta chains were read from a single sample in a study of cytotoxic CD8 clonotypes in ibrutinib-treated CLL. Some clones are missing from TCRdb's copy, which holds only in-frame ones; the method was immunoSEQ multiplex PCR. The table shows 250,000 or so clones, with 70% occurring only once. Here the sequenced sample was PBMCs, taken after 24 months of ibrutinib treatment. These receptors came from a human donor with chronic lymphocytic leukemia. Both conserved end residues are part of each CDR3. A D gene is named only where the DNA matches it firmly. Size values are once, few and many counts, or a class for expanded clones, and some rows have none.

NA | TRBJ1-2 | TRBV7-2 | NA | TGTGCCAGCAGCCCGGACGGTAACTATGGCTACACCTTC | CASSPDGNYGYTF
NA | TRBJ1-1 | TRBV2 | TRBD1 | TGTGCCAGCAGAATGGGACAGACAGTTTTACACACTGAAGCTTTCTTT | CASRMGQTVLHTEAFF
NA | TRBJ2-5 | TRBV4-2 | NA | TGTGCCAGCAGCCAAGCGGCAGGGCACCAAGAGACCCAGTACTTC | CASSQAAGHQETQYF
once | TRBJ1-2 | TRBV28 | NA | TGTGCCAGCAGTTTATCAGGGAACTATGGCTACACCTTC | CASSLSGNYGYTF
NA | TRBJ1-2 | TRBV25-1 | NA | TGTGCCAGCAGTGAAGGAGGCAGCGGCCCGGGATCGGGCTACACCTTC | CASSEGGSGPGSGYTF
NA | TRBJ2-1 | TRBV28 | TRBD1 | TGTGCCAGCAGCCAGGCACAGGGGGCGCATTTCTACAATGAGCAGTTCTTC | CASSQAQGAHFYNEQFF
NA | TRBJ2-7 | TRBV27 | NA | TGTGCCAGCAGTTTCAGGGACGAGCAGTACTTC | CASSFRDEQYF
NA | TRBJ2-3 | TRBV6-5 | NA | TGTGCCAGCAGCCGTGGAACAGATACGCAGTATTTT | CASSRGTDTQYF
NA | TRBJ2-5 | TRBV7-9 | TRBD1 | TGTGCCAGCACCATCATTCCGACAGGGGGTGGAGAGACCCAGTACTTC | CASTIIPTGGGETQYF
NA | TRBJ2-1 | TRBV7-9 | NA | TGTGCCAGCAGCCGCGGGGCCCCGGCAAAGCCGTTCTTC | CASSRGAPAKPFF
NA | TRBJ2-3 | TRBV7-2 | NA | TGTGCCAGCAGCCCCCAGGGGGGCCCTAGCACAGATACGCAGTATTTT | CASSPQGGPSTDTQYF
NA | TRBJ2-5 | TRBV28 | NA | TGTGCCAGCAGTTCAGAGACCCAGTACTTC | CASSSETQYF
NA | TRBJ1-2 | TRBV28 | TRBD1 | TGTGCCAGCAGTTCGCACTCGACAGGGGTTAACTATGGCTACACCTTC | CASSSHSTGVNYGYTF
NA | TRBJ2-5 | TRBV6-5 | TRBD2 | TGTGCCAGCACGGACGCGGGACTAGTAGAAGAGACCCAGTACTTC | CASTDAGLVEETQYF
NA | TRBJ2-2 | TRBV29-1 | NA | TGCAGCGTTTTGGCAGGGGCTACGAACACCGGGGAGCTGTTTTTT | CSVLAGATNTGELFF
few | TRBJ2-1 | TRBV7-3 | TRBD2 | TGTGCCAGCAGCTTAGGACTAGCGGGAGTAGAAAATGAGCAGTTCTTC | CASSLGLAGVENEQFF
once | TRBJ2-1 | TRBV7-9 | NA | TGTGCCAGCAGCTTAGGTTTACTAGTATCTACCGATGAGCAGTTCTTC | CASSLGLLVSTDEQFF
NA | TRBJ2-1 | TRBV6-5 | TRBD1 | TGTGCCAGCAGTCGTGACAGGGGTCCCAATGAGCAGTTCTTC | CASSRDRGPNEQFF
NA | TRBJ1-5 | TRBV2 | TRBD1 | TGTGCCAGTGGACAGGTTCAAGGGCAGCCCCAGCATTTT | CASGQVQGQPQHF
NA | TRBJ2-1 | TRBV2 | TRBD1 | TGTGCCAGCAGCCGACAGGGGGCTCGAGATGAGCAGTTCTTC | CASSRQGARDEQFF
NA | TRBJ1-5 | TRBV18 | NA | TGTGCCAGCTCATCCTCCCTCAGTAGCAATCAGCCCCAGCATTTT | CASSSSLSSNQPQHF
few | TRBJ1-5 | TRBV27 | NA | TGTGCCAGCGGACGAAATCAGCCCCAGCATTTT | CASGRNQPQHF
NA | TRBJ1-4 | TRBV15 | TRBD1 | TGTGCCACCAGCCCCGAGGCACAGGGGGTACGAAAACTGTTTTTT | CATSPEAQGVRKLFF
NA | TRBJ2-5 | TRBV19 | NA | TGTGCCAGTAGTATTCCCGGCCTCAAAGAGACCCAGTACTTC | CASSIPGLKETQYF
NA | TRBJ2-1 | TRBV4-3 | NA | TGCGCCAGCAGCCAGGACAGCGGATCTTACAATGAGCAGTTCTTC | CASSQDSGSYNEQFF
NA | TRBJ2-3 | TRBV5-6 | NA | TGTGCCAGCAGCGTGGGACTGCTCGGGAGCACAGATACGCAGTATTTT | CASSVGLLGSTDTQYF
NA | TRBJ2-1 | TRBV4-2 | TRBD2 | TGTGCCAGCAGTGAGAGGCGGGAGCGACGGAATGAGCAGTTCTTC | CASSERRERRNEQFF
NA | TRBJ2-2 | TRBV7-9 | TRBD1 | TGTGCCAGCAGCCCCCAAAGCCCCGGGACAGGGGGAACCGGGGAGCTGTTTTTT | CASSPQSPGTGGTGELFF
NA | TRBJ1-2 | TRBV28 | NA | TGTGCCAGCACCCTAAGCCAAGGACCCTATGGCTACACCTTC | CASTLSQGPYGYTF
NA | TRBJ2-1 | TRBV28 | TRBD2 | TGTGCCAGCAGTTTCGCGGGAGAACCTTACAATGAGCAGTTCTTC | CASSFAGEPYNEQFF
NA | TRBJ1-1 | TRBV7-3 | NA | TGTGCCAGCAGCGCTAGTACCCACACTGAAGCTTTCTTT | CASSASTHTEAFF
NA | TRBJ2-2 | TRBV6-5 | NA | TGTGCCAGCAGGCGGCAGCAAGCGAACACCGGGGAGCTGTTTTTT | CASRRQQANTGELFF
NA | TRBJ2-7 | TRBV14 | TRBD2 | TGTGCCAGCAGGATAAGCGGGAGCTCCTACGAGCAGTACTTC | CASRISGSSYEQYF
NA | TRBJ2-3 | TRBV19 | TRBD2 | TGTGCCAGTAGTAGTACGGGAGGTGCAGCAGATACGCAGTATTTT | CASSSTGGAADTQYF
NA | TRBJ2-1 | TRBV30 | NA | TGTGCCTGGAGTGTACTCCGGACCAGCAGCTCCTACAATGAGCAGTTCTTC | CAWSVLRTSSSYNEQFF
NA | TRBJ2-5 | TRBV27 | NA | TGTGCCAGCAGTTGGGGGGGGCGGTCTAGGGAGACCCAGTACTTC | CASSWGGRSRETQYF
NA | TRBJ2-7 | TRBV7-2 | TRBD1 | TGTGCCAGCAGCTCACAGGGGCTGAGCTCCTACGAGCAGTACTTC | CASSSQGLSSYEQYF
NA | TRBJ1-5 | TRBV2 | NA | TGTGCCAGCAGGGGGGCTCTTAGCAATCAGCCCCAGCATTTT | CASRGALSNQPQHF
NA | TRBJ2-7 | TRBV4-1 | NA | TGCGCCAGCAGCCAAGATCGAGGCTACGAGCAATACTTC | CASSQDRGYEQYF
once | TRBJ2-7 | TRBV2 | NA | TGTGCCAGCAGTCGAGACAGCCCCGAGCAGTACTTC | CASSRDSPEQYF
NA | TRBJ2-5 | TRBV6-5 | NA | TGTGCCAGCAGTTACTGGGACAAAGAAGAGACCCAGTACTTC | CASSYWDKEETQYF
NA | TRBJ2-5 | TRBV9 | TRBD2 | TGTGCCAGCAGCGTTTCCGGGACTATACAAGAGACCCAGTACTTC | CASSVSGTIQETQYF
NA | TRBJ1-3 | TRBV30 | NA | TGTGCCTGGACGACGGGGCCTGGAAACACCATATATTTT | CAWTTGPGNTIYF
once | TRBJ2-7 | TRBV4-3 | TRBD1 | TGCGCCAGCAGCCACCTCTCAGGGACAGGGTCCTACGAGCAGTACTTC | CASSHLSGTGSYEQYF
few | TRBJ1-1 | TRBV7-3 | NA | TGTGCCAGCAGCTTAACCTCAGGGATGAACACTGAAGCTTTCTTT | CASSLTSGMNTEAFF
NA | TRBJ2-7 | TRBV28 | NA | TGTGCCAGCAGTTTATACGGTTCCCGCTCCTACGAGCAGTACTTC | CASSLYGSRSYEQYF